The rows below give T cell receptor beta chains drawn from one sample of a study of OX40 agonist ivuxolimab in advanced cancers. Sequencing used immunoSEQ multiplex PCR; TCRdb keeps in-frame clones, though not all of them. Of 65,000 to 75,000 clones listed, over 75% are singletons. Sample: CD4+ or CD8+ T cells sorted from blood, taken in a trial of the OX40 agonist ivuxolimab. These receptors were obtained from an adult with an advanced solid tumor such as melanoma, head and neck, liver or kidney cancer. Each CDR3 is given with its conserved first and last residue. A D gene is named only where the DNA matches it firmly. Clone sizes are given selectively: once, few, many, or a class where the clone is expanded.

V	J	size	D	CDR3	DNA
TRBV9	TRBJ2-3	.	TRBD2	CASSVESGSWTDTQYF	TGTGCCAGCAGCGTAGAGAGCGGGAGTTGGACAGATACGCAGTATTTT
TRBV6-5	TRBJ2-1	.	TRBD2	CASSSGLAGVYNEQFF	TGTGCCAGCAGTTCGGGACTAGCGGGAGTCTACAATGAGCAGTTCTTC
TRBV6-5	TRBJ2-5	.	.	CASSYRGETQYF	TGTGCCAGCAGTTACAGGGGCGAGACCCAGTACTTC
TRBV7-3	TRBJ1-1	few	.	CASSLRGDTEAFF	TGTGCCAGCAGCTTAAGGGGCGACACTGAAGCTTTCTTT
TRBV4-2	TRBJ1-2	once	TRBD1	CASSYRWTGYNYGYTF	TGTGCCAGCAGCTACCGATGGACAGGGTATAACTATGGCTACACCTTC
TRBV7-9	TRBJ1-4	.	TRBD1	CASSLDRGANEKLFF	TGTGCCAGCAGCTTGGACAGGGGGGCTAATGAAAAACTGTTTTTT
TRBV7-2	TRBJ2-3	.	TRBD2	CASSLRSGRALDTQYF	TGTGCCAGCAGCTTAAGGAGCGGGAGGGCCTTAGATACGCAGTATTTT
TRBV9	TRBJ2-3	.	.	CASSIRTVDTQYF	TGTGCCAGCAGCATCAGGACCGTAGATACGCAGTATTTT
TRBV6-1	TRBJ2-2	.	.	CASSDWGVGGELFF	TGTGCCAGCAGTGATTGGGGTGTCGGAGGGGAGCTGTTTTTT
TRBV5-1	TRBJ2-3	few	.	CASKLRVSGLDTQYF	TGCGCCAGCAAATTACGTGTTAGCGGTCTAGATACGCAGTATTTT
TRBV19	TRBJ2-4	.	TRBD2	CASRGLPPSDIQYF	TGTGCCAGTAGGGGACTACCACCGTCGGACATTCAGTACTTC
TRBV6-5	TRBJ2-7	.	.	CASRTGEPPYEQYF	TGTGCCAGCCGAACGGGGGAGCCCCCCTACGAGCAGTACTTC
TRBV14	TRBJ2-7	.	.	CASRSGVSYEQYF	TGTGCCAGCAGGTCCGGGGTATCCTACGAGCAGTACTTC
TRBV7-9	TRBJ2-5	.	.	CASSLRTDQETQYF	TGTGCCAGCAGCCTTCGGACGGACCAAGAGACCCAGTACTTC
TRBV14	TRBJ2-2	.	TRBD2	CASSQALGTSRRAGELFF	TGTGCCAGCAGCCAAGCCCTCGGGACTAGCCGAAGGGCCGGGGAGCTGTTTTTT
TRBV28	TRBJ2-1	.	.	CASRLESSYNEQFF	TGTGCCAGCAGACTTGAGAGCTCCTACAATGAGCAGTTCTTC
TRBV6-1	TRBJ2-1	.	TRBD1	CASSESRGSYNEQFF	TGTGCCAGCAGTGAAAGCAGGGGGTCCTACAATGAGCAGTTCTTC
TRBV7-2	TRBJ1-1	once	.	CASSFRGDNTEAFF	TGTGCCAGCAGCTTTCGGGGGGATAACACTGAAGCTTTCTTT
TRBV7-3	TRBJ2-7	.	.	CASSLRTNSYEQYF	TGTGCCAGCAGTCTCCGAACCAACTCCTACGAGCAGTACTTC
TRBV27	TRBJ1-2	.	TRBD1	CASRKTGGSPYGYTF	TGTGCCAGCAGAAAGACAGGGGGCTCTCCATATGGCTACACCTTC
TRBV5-5	TRBJ2-7	.	.	CASTPQQAVNSYEQYF	TGTGCCAGCACTCCTCAGCAGGCAGTCAATTCCTACGAGCAGTACTTC
TRBV28	TRBJ2-7	.	.	CASSPDRLGSYEQYF	TGTGCCAGCAGCCCCGACAGGTTAGGCTCCTACGAGCAGTACTTC
TRBV5-6	TRBJ2-7	.	TRBD2	CASSPSGSYEQYF	TGTGCCAGCAGCCCTAGCGGCTCCTACGAGCAGTACTTC
TRBV9	TRBJ1-1	few	.	CASSAQTEAFF	TGTGCCAGCAGCGCCCAGACTGAAGCTTTCTTT
TRBV5-1	TRBJ2-1	.	TRBD2	CASSPGTSGVKQFF	TGCGCCAGCAGCCCCGGGACTAGCGGTGTGAAGCAGTTCTTC
TRBV18	TRBJ2-7	.	TRBD1	CASSPQGARPEQYF	TGTGCCAGCTCACCACAGGGGGCGCGGCCCGAGCAGTACTTC
TRBV4-2	TRBJ1-4	.	.	CASSQSDEKLFF	TGTGCCAGCAGCCAGTCGGATGAAAAACTGTTTTTT
TRBV27	TRBJ1-6	.	TRBD1	CASKGDRESSPLHF	TGTGCCAGCAAGGGGGACAGGGAATCTTCACCCCTCCACTTT
TRBV5-4	TRBJ2-3	few	TRBD2	CASSPATSGRGYF	TGTGCCAGCAGCCCGGCGACTAGCGGGAGAGGGTATTTT
TRBV4-2	TRBJ2-3	.	.	CASSQETLPDTQYF	TGTGCCAGCAGCCAAGAGACGCTACCCGATACGCAGTATTTT